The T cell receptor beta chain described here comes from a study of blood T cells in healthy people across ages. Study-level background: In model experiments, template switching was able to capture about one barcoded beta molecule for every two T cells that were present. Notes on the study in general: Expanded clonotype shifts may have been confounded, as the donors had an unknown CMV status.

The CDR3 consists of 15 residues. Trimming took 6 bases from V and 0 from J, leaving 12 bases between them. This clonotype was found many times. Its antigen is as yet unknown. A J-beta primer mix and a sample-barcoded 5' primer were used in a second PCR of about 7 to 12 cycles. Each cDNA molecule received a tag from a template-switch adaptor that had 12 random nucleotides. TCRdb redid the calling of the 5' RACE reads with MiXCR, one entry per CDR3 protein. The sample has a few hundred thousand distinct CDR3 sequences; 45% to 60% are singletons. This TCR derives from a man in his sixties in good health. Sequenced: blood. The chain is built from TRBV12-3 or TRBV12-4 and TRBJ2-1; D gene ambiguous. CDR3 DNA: TGTGCCAGCAGCGGCTACTGGGGCTCCTACAATGAGCAGTTCTTC. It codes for CASSGYWGSYNEQFF.